This is a list of T cell receptor beta chains from one sample in a study of blood T cell repertoires in COVID-19. Clones were sequenced by immunoSEQ multiplex PCR, and TCRdb holds only the in-frame ones, with some missing. The sample carries some 120,000 clones, approximately 90% recorded once. Sequencing was performed on peripheral blood. These receptors came from a man over 45 with COVID-19, enrolled during active disease. CDR3s include the opening cysteine and the closing phenylalanine or tryptophan. A D gene is named only where the DNA matches it firmly. Clone size is given for some rows only: seen once, a few or many times, or a class if the clone is expanded.

clone_size,j_call,d_call,v_call,cdr3_nt,cdr3_aa
NA,TRBJ2-2,NA,TRBV5-1,TGCGCCAGCAGTCGAGAAACCGGGGAGCTGTTTTTT,CASSRETGELFF
NA,TRBJ2-6,NA,TRBV9,TGTGCCAGCAGCGTCACGGGGAACTCTGGGGCCAACGTCCTGACTTTC,CASSVTGNSGANVLTF
NA,TRBJ2-3,NA,TRBV7-2,TGTGCCAGCAGATCCAGGACAGAAAAGTATTTT,CASRSRTEKYF
once,TRBJ2-7,NA,TRBV30,TGTGCCTGGAGTACAGGTTCCGAGCAGTACTTC,CAWSTGSEQYF
many,TRBJ2-2,NA,TRBV27,TGTGCCAGCAGTTTAAGCGCCATCGGATTTTCGAACACCGGGGAGCTGTTTTTT,CASSLSAIGFSNTGELFF
NA,TRBJ1-2,NA,TRBV9,TGTGCCAGCAGCGCACGGACGCGGGAAGACTATGGCTACACCTTC,CASSARTREDYGYTF
NA,TRBJ1-6,NA,TRBV4-1,TGCGCCAGCAGCCAACGGGGGGCGAGTAATTCACCCCTCCACTTT,CASSQRGASNSPLHF
NA,TRBJ1-2,TRBD1,TRBV29-1,TGCAGCGTTGCCCCCTATGACAGGGGCTATGGCTACACCTTC,CSVAPYDRGYGYTF
NA,TRBJ2-1,NA,TRBV7-2,TGTGCCAGCAGCCTGAGTTCGTCTAGCTCCTACAATGAGCAGTTCTTC,CASSLSSSSSYNEQFF
NA,TRBJ2-5,NA,TRBV19,TGTGCCAGTAGCACTGCGGGGGCCGTCCAAGAGACCCAGTACTTC,CASSTAGAVQETQYF